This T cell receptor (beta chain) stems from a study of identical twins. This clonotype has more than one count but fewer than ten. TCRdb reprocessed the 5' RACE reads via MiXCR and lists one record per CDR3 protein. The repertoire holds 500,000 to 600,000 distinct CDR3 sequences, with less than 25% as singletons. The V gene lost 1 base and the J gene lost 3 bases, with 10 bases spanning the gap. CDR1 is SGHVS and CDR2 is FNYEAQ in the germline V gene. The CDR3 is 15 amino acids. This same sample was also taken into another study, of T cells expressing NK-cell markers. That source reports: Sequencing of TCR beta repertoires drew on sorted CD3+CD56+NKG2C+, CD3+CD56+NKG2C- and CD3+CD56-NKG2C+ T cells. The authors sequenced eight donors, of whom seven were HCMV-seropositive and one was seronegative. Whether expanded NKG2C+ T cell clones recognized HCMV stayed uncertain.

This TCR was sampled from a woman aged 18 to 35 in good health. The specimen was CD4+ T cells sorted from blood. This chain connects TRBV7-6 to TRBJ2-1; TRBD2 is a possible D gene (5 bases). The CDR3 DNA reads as TGTGCCAGCAGCTTAGACCGGGCGGGCTACAATGAGCAGTTCTTC. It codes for CASSLDRAGYNEQFF.